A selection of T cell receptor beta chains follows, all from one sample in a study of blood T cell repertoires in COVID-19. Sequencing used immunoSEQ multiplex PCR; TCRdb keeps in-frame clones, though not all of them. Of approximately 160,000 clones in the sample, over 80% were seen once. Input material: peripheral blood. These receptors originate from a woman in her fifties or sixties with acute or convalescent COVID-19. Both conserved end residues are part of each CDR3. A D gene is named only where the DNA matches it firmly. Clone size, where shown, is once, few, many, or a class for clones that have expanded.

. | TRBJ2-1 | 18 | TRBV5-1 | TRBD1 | CASSLGRKGASSYNEQFF | TGCGCCAGCAGCTTGGGGAGGAAGGGGGCTAGCTCCTACAATGAGCAGTTCTTC
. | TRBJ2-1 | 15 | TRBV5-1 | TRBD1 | CASSLWTGARNEQFF | TGCGCCAGCAGCTTGTGGACAGGGGCACGAAATGAGCAGTTCTTC
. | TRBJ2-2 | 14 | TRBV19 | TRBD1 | CASTHQGDTGELFF | TGTGCCAGTACCCACCAGGGGGACACCGGGGAGCTGTTTTTT
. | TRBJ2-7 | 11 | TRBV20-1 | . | CSASRGYEQYF | TGCAGTGCTAGTCGGGGCTACGAGCAGTACTTC
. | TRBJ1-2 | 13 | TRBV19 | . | CASSSDRAYGYTF | TGTGCCAGTAGTTCGGACAGAGCCTATGGCTACACCTTC
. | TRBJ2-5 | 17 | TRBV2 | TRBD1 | CASSESRRQGRKETQYF | TGTGCCAGCAGTGAATCCCGCCGACAGGGACGGAAAGAGACCCAGTACTTC
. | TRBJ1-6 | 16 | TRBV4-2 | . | CASSRPATVYNSPLHF | TGTGCCAGCAGCCGGCCGGCGACAGTTTATAATTCACCCCTCCACTTT
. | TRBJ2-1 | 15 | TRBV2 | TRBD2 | CASSPGLAGYNEQFF | TGTGCCAGCAGCCCTGGACTAGCGGGGTACAATGAGCAGTTCTTC
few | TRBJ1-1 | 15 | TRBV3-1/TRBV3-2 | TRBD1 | CASSLQGAMNTEAFF | TGTGCCAGCAGCCTTCAGGGGGCTATGAACACTGAAGCTTTCTTT
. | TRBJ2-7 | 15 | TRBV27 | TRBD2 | CASSLRGGRAYEQYF | TGTGCCAGCAGTTTACGCGGGGGTCGCGCCTACGAGCAGTACTTC
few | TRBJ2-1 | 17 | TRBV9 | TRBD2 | CASSVVGTSGRYNEQFF | TGTGCCAGCAGCGTAGTAGGGACTAGCGGGAGATACAATGAGCAGTTCTTC
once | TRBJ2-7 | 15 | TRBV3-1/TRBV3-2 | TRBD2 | CASSLRGLADYEQYF | TGTGCCAGCAGCCTCCGGGGACTAGCGGACTACGAGCAGTACTTC
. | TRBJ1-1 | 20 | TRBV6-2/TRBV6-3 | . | CASSYPAVRATGTPNTEAFF | TGTGCCAGCAGTTATCCGGCTGTTAGGGCCACCGGGACACCGAACACTGAAGCTTTCTTT
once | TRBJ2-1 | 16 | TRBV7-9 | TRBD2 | CASSLPRGESYNEQFF | TGTGCCAGCAGCTTACCTCGGGGGGAATCCTACAATGAGCAGTTCTTC
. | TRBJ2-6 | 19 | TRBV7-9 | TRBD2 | CASSPPRGGLGSGANVLTF | TGTGCCAGCAGCCCACCGCGGGGGGGCCTAGGCTCTGGGGCCAACGTCCTGACTTTC
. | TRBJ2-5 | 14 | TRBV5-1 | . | CASSLIPPQETQYF | TGCGCCAGCAGCTTGATCCCTCCTCAAGAGACCCAGTACTTC
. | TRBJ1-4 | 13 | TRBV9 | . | CASSVEGNEKLFF | TGTGCCAGCAGCGTAGAGGGGAACGAAAAACTGTTTTTT
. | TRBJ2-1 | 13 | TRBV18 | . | CASSPPAGNEQFF | TGTGCCAGCTCACCACCTGCGGGGAATGAGCAGTTCTTC
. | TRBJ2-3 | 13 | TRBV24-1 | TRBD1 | CATGTDSLDTQYF | TGTGCCACAGGGACAGACTCTCTGGATACGCAGTATTTT
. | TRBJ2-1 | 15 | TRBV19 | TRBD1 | CASSIVGTGLNEQFF | TGTGCCAGTAGTATAGTGGGGACAGGGCTTAATGAGCAGTTCTTC
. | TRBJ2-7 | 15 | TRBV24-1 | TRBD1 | CATSDSGTGSYEQYF | TGTGCCACCAGTGATAGTGGGACAGGGAGCTACGAGCAGTACTTC
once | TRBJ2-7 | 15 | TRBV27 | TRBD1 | CASSSLRDRVHEQYF | TGTGCCAGCAGTTCCCTCCGGGACAGGGTCCACGAGCAGTACTTC